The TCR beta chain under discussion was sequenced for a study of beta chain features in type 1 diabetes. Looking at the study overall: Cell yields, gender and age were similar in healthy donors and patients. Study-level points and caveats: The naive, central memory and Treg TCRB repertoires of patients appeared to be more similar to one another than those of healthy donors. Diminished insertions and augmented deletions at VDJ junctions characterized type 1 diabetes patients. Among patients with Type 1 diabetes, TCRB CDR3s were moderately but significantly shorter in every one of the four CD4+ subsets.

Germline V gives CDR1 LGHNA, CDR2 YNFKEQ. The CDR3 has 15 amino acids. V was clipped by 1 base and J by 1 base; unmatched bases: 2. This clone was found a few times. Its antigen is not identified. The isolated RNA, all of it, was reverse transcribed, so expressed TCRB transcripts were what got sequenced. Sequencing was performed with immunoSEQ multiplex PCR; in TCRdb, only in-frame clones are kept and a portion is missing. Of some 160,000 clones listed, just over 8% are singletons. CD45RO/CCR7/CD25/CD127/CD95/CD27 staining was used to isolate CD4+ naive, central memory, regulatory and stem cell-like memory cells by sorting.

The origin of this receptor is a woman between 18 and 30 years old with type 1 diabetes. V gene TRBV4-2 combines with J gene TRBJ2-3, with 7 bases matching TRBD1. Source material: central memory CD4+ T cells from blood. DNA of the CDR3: TGTGCCAGCAGCCAAGGACAGGGTGGCACAGATACGCAGTATTTT. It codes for CASSQGQGGTDTQYF.